Shown below are 7 T cell receptor beta chains from a single sample sequenced in a study of shared clonotypes between healthy human individuals. Only in-frame clones appear in the TCRdb table, and some are missing; sequencing was by immunoSEQ multiplex PCR. The table records around 1.4 million clones, about 98.5% of them present only once. The sample consisted of naive CD4+ T cells sorted from blood. Subset reported: CD45RA+ positively selected. The receptor set was obtained from a man aged 25-40 years in good health.

The chain employs TRBV7-9 and TRBJ2-1; TRBD2 agrees at 7 bases. The CDR3 contains 16 residues. J was trimmed by 7 bases and V by 7 bases; bases with no gene match: 16. Germline CDR1 SEHNR, CDR2 FQNEAQ (reference sequence). CDR3 DNA sequence: TGTGCCAGCACCCAAAAGGAGGCCGGGAGGTTAAATGAGCAGTTCTTC. This gives the protein CASTQKEAGRLNEQFF.

The J gene is TRBJ2-1, the V gene TRBV4-3; TRBD2 matches 11 bases. Germline V gene lookup returns CDR1 LGHNA and CDR2 YSLEER. The CDR3 runs to 17 residues. V trimming: 0 bases; J trimming: 7 bases; junction bases outside the gene matches: 8. The CDR3 coding sequence is TGCGCCAGCAGCCAAGATTCATCTAGCGGGAGGTGGAATGAGCAGTTCTTC. It translates to CASSQDSSSGRWNEQFF.

The V and J genes are TRBV28 and TRBJ2-3; no clear D gene. The CDR3 is 13 amino acids. Trimming shortened V by 3 bases and J by 4 bases, and 8 bases separated the two germline ends. Germline V lookup: CDR1 MDHEN, CDR2 SYDVKM. The CDR3 here is CASSFSKPDTQYF. CDR3 nucleotide sequence: TGTGCCAGCAGTTTCTCTAAGCCAGATACGCAGTATTTT.

The rearrangement links TRBV28 to TRBJ2-2; a weak D match, TRBD1 (6 bases). Germline lookup yields CDR1 MDHEN and CDR2 SYDVKM. There are 15 residues in the CDR3. Trimming shortened V by 1 base and J by 9 bases, and 15 bases separated the two germline ends. In DNA form, the CDR3 reads TGTGCCAGCAGTTTATTGGGGGCGACGGGCCGGGAGCTGTTTTTT. Translation: CASSLLGATGRELFF.

The V and J genes are TRBV19 and TRBJ2-5; 7 nucleotides align to TRBD2. Germline V gene lookup returns CDR1 LNHDA and CDR2 SQIVND (reference sequence). V was pared by 0 bases and J by 4 bases, with 5 bases of the junction left unmatched. This CDR3 region has 15 residues. The CDR3 spells CASSIEGGLTETQYF. As DNA, the CDR3 is TGTGCCAGTAGTATAGAGGGGGGGTTAACAGAGACCCAGTACTTC. Complete variable domain (other parts from reference TRBV19 and TRBJ2-5): DGGITQSPKYLFRKEGQNVTLSCEQNLNHDAMYWYRQDPGQGLRLIYYSQIVNDFQKGDIAEGYSVSREKKESFPLTVTSAQKNPTAFYLCASSIEGGLTETQYFGPGTRLLVL.

The J gene is TRBJ1-2, the V gene TRBV6-6, with D possibly matching TRBD1 (5 bases). V was shortened by 7 bases and J by 1 base, with 10 bases between the two germline ends. Per germline, CDR1 MNHNY and CDR2 SVGAGI (reference sequence). The CDR3 sequence is 13 residues long. CDR3 amino acids: CASTKDNNYGYTF. CDR3 nucleotides: TGTGCCAGCACCAAGGACAATAACTATGGCTACACCTTC.

The chain is built from TRBV5-4 and TRBJ2-2; TRBD2 agrees at 14 bases. There are 18 residues in the CDR3. Trimming cost V 5 bases and J 3 bases; bases outside gene matches: 9. Germline-derived CDR1 and CDR2 are SGHNT and YYREEE (reference sequence). In DNA form, the CDR3 reads TGTGCCAGCAGGCGGGGGACTAGCGGGAGAGGGGACACCGGGGAGCTGTTTTTT. This translates into CASRRGTSGRGDTGELFF. The variable domain in full, completed from reference TRBV5-4 and TRBJ2-2, reads ETGVTQSPTHLIKTRGQQVTLRCSSQSGHNTVSWYQQALGQGPQFIFQYYREEENGRGNFPPRFSGLQFPNYSSELNVNALELDDSALYLCASRRGTSGRGDTGELFFGEGSRLTVL.